This TCR beta chain derives from a study of blood T cell repertoires in COVID-19. Original data processing: Quantification of nucleated cells was approximated via reference gene primer amplification. The table came from immunoSEQ multiplex PCR; TCRdb's copy has only in-frame clones and leaves some out. Clone size and V and J calls were adopted from that table, with D and trimming inferred from the DNA. The data contain under 200,000 clones, less than 90% of them singletons. The CDR3 extends over 12 amino acids. Trimming took 4 bases from V and 8 from J, leaving 11 bases between them. Germline V gene data show CDR1 as MNHNY and CDR2 as SVGAGI (reference sequence).

The sequence was obtained from a woman in her 70s with acute or convalescent COVID-19. The chain links TRBV6-6 to TRBJ1-1; D perhaps matches TRBD1 (6 bases). Material for sequencing was peripheral blood. CDR3 coding DNA: TGTGCCAGCAGTTGGGCAGGGGACGAAGCTTTCTTT. Protein: CASSWAGDEAFF.